This TCR beta chain was retrieved from a study of a mutant IDH1 vaccine in newly diagnosed glioma. Study-wide context: Once 4-6 weeks had passed after radiotherapy alone, vaccination started, or it started with temozolomide cycles. The treated group averaged about 41 years old and was about 60% male, roughly 38% female. Points from the study as a whole: The study observed vaccine-induced immune responses in 90% to 95% of patients.

The germline gives CDR1 KGHSH, CDR2 LQKENI. CDR3 size: 16 residues. With 1 base clipped from V and 5 bases from J, the junction kept 9 bases outside the gene matches. Sample time point: week 23, last vaccination. A 20-mer mutant IDH1 peptide at 300 ug was injected subcutaneously with topical imiquimod. This table comes from immunoSEQ multiplex PCR, and its TCRdb copy is limited to in-frame clones, with some not included. The data show around 34,000 clones, 81% seen once. Regarding this clone: The target antigen is unknown.

The chain carries TRBV18 and TRBJ2-3; 7 nucleotides match TRBD1. The sample consisted of PBMCs, taken from a glioma patient whose treatment included an IDH1 peptide vaccine. This receptor was taken from a man aged 40-55 years with glioma. CDR3 DNA: TGTGCCAGCTCACCACTACAGGGGACGAAGAGAGATACGCAGTATTTT. Translation: CASSPLQGTKRDTQYF.